This T cell receptor (beta chain) was profiled in a study of naive and memory T cell subsets. Whole-study results and caveats: TCR transcript changes with activation or differentiation may affect this RNA method.

The treatment denotes: skin biopsy from PPD injection site in Mantoux-positive individual. A UMI-containing oligonucleotide was joined by 3' ligation to the TCR cDNA template. This CDR3 spans 16 amino acids. Turning to this clonotype: What it recognizes is unknown. One base away lies a much larger clone, so this may be a sequencing read error.

Amplification of ligated cDNA took four PCR rounds with SP2 and nested alpha and beta constant primers. One entry per CDR3 protein, called by TCRdb with MiXCR from the UMI-ligation and nested PCR reads. This sample carries 40,000 or so distinct CDR3 sequences, roughly 9.6% of them seen once, and the ten largest clones take 3% to 5%. Sequenced material: skin, taken from a tuberculin skin test site. The V call is TRBV21-1, the J call TRBJ2-3; the table gives TRBD2 as D, unverified against the DNA. TRBV21-1 is classified as a pseudogene. This clonotype was sampled from an adult in good health. In DNA form, the CDR3 reads TGTGCCAGCTGCGGTAGCGGGGGTGTAAGCGCAGATACGCAGTATTTT. Amino acid sequence: CASCGSGGVSADTQYF.